This passage covers 24 T cell receptor beta chains from one sample sequenced in a study of blood T cell repertoires in COVID-19. The assay was immunoSEQ multiplex PCR, and TCRdb's table has in-frame clones only and misses some. The table shows more than 200,000 clones, with roughly 84% occurring only once. The sample comprised peripheral blood. Receptors originate from a man aged 45-60 years with active or convalescent COVID-19.

The rearrangement links TRBV25-1 to TRBJ1-1; a weak D match, TRBD1 (6 bases). Germline CDR1 is MGHDK and CDR2 is SYGVNS. V dropped 8 bases and J dropped 5 bases, with 15 bases sitting between them. The CDR3 length is 13 residues. Written as DNA, the CDR3 is TGTGCCAGCCTCGCGGGGGCGCGGACTGAAGCTTTCTTT. This gives the protein CASLAGARTEAFF.

The chain carries TRBV6-2 or TRBV6-3 and TRBJ2-1, with TRBD2 identical over 10 bases. Trimming removed 6 bases from V and 7 bases from J; junction bases left unmatched: 6. Germline V gene sequence: CDR1 MNHEY, CDR2 SVGEGT. CDR3 length equals 14 residues. The CDR3 DNA is TGTGCCAGCAGCCTACTAGCGGGGAGAAATGAGCAGTTCTTC. This encodes CASSLLAGRNEQFF.

This clone appeared a single time. The sample carries other DNA sequences with the same CDR3. The J gene is TRBJ2-6, the V gene TRBV29-1; D might be TRBD2 (6 bases). This CDR3 spans 14 amino acids. CDR1 is SQVTM and CDR2 is ANQGSEA in the germline V gene. Deletions cut 6 bases from V and 0 bases from J, with 9 bases between. CDR3 coding DNA: TGCAGCGTCGGAGGGGACTCTGGGGCCAACGTCCTGACTTTC. It yields the protein CSVGGDSGANVLTF. Looking up the rest from reference TRBV29-1 and TRBJ2-6 gives the full variable domain: SAVISQKPSRDICQRGTSLTIQCQVDSQVTMMFWYRQQPGQSLTLIATANQGSEATYESGFVIDKFPISRPNLTFSTLTVSNMSPEDSSIYLCSVGGDSGANVLTFGAGSRLTVL.

The CDR3 DNA follows: TGTGCCAGCAGCTTCAGGGAGGGAGCCTATGGCTACACCTTC. This codes for CASSFREGAYGYTF. The rearrangement uses TRBV7-8 and TRBJ1-2, with TRBD1 as a possible D gene (5 bases). CDR1 SGHVS and CDR2 FQNEAQ come from the germline V gene. V was trimmed by 3 bases and J by 4 bases, leaving 12 bases between them. This CDR3 spans 14 amino acids.

The chain links TRBV4-2 to TRBJ1-5, with 9 bases aligning to TRBD1. The germline V gene has CDR1 LGHNA and CDR2 YNFKEQ. V was clipped by 4 bases and J by 0 bases; unmatched bases: 7. The CDR3 extends over 17 amino acids. CDR3 amino acids: CASSPRGGQGSNQPQHF. DNA for the CDR3: TGTGCCAGCAGCCCCCGAGGGGGACAGGGTAGCAATCAGCCCCAGCATTTT.

This clone was seen a single time. The chain is built from TRBV7-9 and TRBJ1-1; D unresolved. Germline assignment: CDR1 SEHNR and CDR2 FQNEAQ (reference sequence). Deletions cut 5 bases from V and 0 bases from J, with 10 bases between. The CDR3 spans 14 residues. The DNA of the CDR3 is TGTGCCAGCAGCACCCAGACAATGAACACTGAAGCTTTCTTT. Translation gives CASSTQTMNTEAFF. The complete variable domain, with remaining parts taken from reference TRBV7-9 and TRBJ1-1, reads DTGVSQNPRHKITKRGQNVTFRCDPISEHNRLYWYRQTLGQGPEFLTYFQNEAQLEKSRLLSDRFSAERPKGSFSTLEIQRTEQGDSAMYLCASSTQTMNTEAFFGQGTRLTVV.

The chain links TRBV19 to TRBJ2-1; possible D gene TRBD2, 5 bases. The CDR3 sequence is 16 residues long. Trimming took 1 base from V and 2 from J, leaving 12 bases between them. Germline assignment: CDR1 LNHDA and CDR2 SQIVND (reference sequence). The CDR3 reads CASSIVRVTPYNEQFF. In nucleotides, the CDR3 is TGTGCCAGTAGTATAGTGCGGGTGACCCCCTACAATGAGCAGTTCTTC. Using reference TRBV19 and TRBJ2-1 for the parts outside the CDR3, the full variable domain is DGGITQSPKYLFRKEGQNVTLSCEQNLNHDAMYWYRQDPGQGLRLIYYSQIVNDFQKGDIAEGYSVSREKKESFPLTVTSAQKNPTAFYLCASSIVRVTPYNEQFFGPGTRLTVL.

This chain uses TRBV19 with TRBJ1-2, with D perhaps TRBD1 (6 bases). The V end was cut by 4 bases, the J end by 4 bases, with 10 bases between. Germline CDR1 and CDR2: LNHDA and SQIVND (reference sequence). The CDR3 is 13 amino acids. The CDR3 reads CASSTRDTYGYTF. CDR3 bases: TGTGCCAGTAGTACCCGGGACACCTATGGCTACACCTTC.

The DNA for the CDR3 is TGTGCCAGTACCCTGGACTGGAACACCGGGGAGCTGTTTTTT. Its translation is CASTLDWNTGELFF. V usage is TRBV19 and J usage is TRBJ2-2; TRBD2 is a possible D gene (5 bases). CDR3 length: 14 amino acids. Germline-derived CDR1 and CDR2 are LNHDA and SQIVND (reference sequence). Trimming stripped 7 bases from V and 1 base from J, with 10 bases between.

V usage is TRBV2 and J usage is TRBJ1-5, with TRBD1 matching 8 bases. The length of the CDR3 is 15 residues. The V segment lost 4 bases and the J segment 2 bases; nucleotides outside the gene matches: 4. Per the germline V gene, CDR1 is SNHLY and CDR2 is FYNNEI. The CDR3 spells CASSGATGGNQPQHF. In DNA, the CDR3 is TGTGCCAGCAGTGGGGCGACAGGGGGCAATCAGCCCCAGCATTTT. The complete variable domain, with remaining parts taken from reference TRBV2 and TRBJ1-5, reads EPEVTQTPSHQVTQMGQEVILRCVPISNHLYFYWYRQILGQKVEFLVSFYNNEISEKSEIFDDQFSVERPDGSNFTLKIRSTKLEDSAMYFCASSGATGGNQPQHFGDGTRLSIL.

This chain connects TRBV3-1 (or the pseudogene TRBV3-2) to TRBJ2-4; D call uncertain. Germline loops: CDR1 LGHDT, CDR2 YNNKEL (reference sequence). Trimming removed 1 base at V and 6 bases at J, with 10 bases between. This CDR3 spans 14 amino acids. The CDR3 is CASSQVASLNIQYF. For the CDR3, the DNA is TGTGCCAGCAGCCAAGTTGCCAGTTTAAACATTCAGTACTTC.

This clone was seen a single time. V is TRBV28 and J is TRBJ1-5; D is perhaps TRBD1 (6 bases). The CDR3 loop spans 15 amino acids. V shed 3 bases and J shed 6 bases, with 15 bases lying between them. CDR1 is MDHEN, CDR2 SYDVKM, per germline. CDR3 DNA sequence: TGTGCCAGCAGTTTCCCCACAGGGATGGGTCAGCCCCAGCATTTT. This sequence encodes CASSFPTGMGQPQHF. The whole variable domain, remainder taken from reference TRBV28 and TRBJ1-5, is DVKVTQSSRYLVKRTGEKVFLECVQDMDHENMFWYRQDPGLGLRLIYFSYDVKMKEKGDIPEGYSVSREKKERFSLILESASTNQTSMYLCASSFPTGMGQPQHFGDGTRLSIL.

J is TRBJ1-1 and V is TRBV7-3; TRBD1 matches 7 bases. V lost 5 bases to trimming and J lost 5 bases; unmatched junction nucleotides: 8. The CDR3 spans 14 residues. The germline V gene has CDR1 SGHTA and CDR2 FQGTGA. The CDR3 spells CASSPTRGRTEAFF. The DNA of the CDR3 is TGTGCCAGCAGCCCTACGAGGGGGCGGACTGAAGCTTTCTTT.

The chain joins TRBV6-1 to TRBJ2-1; D is perhaps TRBD1 (6 bases). The CDR3 totals 15 residues. The ends were cut back, 3 bases at V and 6 bases at J, with 15 bases in the middle. From germline, CDR1 is MNHNS and CDR2 SASEGT. The CDR3 region is CASSEISGRGNEQFF. CDR3 in DNA: TGTGCCAGCAGTGAGATCTCGGGCAGGGGCAATGAGCAGTTCTTC.

This clone was seen a single time. The rearrangement uses TRBV6-5 and TRBJ2-2; D call uncertain. This CDR3 is 12 amino acids long. V lost 5 bases, J lost 5 bases, and 6 bases lay in between. CDR1 is MNHEY and CDR2 is SVGAGI in the germline V gene. This chain's CDR3 is CASSTYTGELFF. The CDR3 DNA sequence: TGTGCCAGCAGTACCTATACCGGGGAGCTGTTTTTT.

The CDR3 sequence: CASSLDSPNEQFF. The CDR3 DNA sequence: TGTGCCAGCAGCTTGGACAGTCCAAATGAGCAGTTCTTC. The rearrangement joins TRBV11-3 to TRBJ2-1; D may be TRBD1 (6 bases). The CDR3 length is 13 residues. Germline-derived CDR1 and CDR2 are SGHNT and YENEEA. The V end was cut by 3 bases, the J end by 7 bases, with 10 bases between.

In this sample, this clone turned up a few times. The chain recombines TRBV6-2 or TRBV6-3 with TRBJ1-5, with D possibly TRBD1 on 6 matching bases. Deletions cut 6 bases from V and 4 bases from J, with 22 bases between. This CDR3 spans 17 amino acids. Germline CDR1 is MNHEY and CDR2 is SVGEGT. CDR3 coding DNA: TGTGCCAGCAGCCCTTCCTACAGGGACGCTAGGAATCAGCCCCAGCATTTT. Amino acid sequence: CASSPSYRDARNQPQHF.

The chain employs TRBV11-2 and TRBJ2-5; TRBD2 matches 10 bases. Germline values: CDR1 SGHAT, CDR2 FQNNGV. The CDR3 runs to 14 residues. V dropped 5 bases and J dropped 5; count of bases not matched to a gene: 5. The CDR3 coding sequence is TGTGCCAGCAGCCCCGGGACTAGCGTGGAGACCCAGTACTTC. This translates into CASSPGTSVETQYF. Looking up the rest from reference TRBV11-2 and TRBJ2-5 gives the full variable domain: EAGVAQSPRYKIIEKRQSVAFWCNPISGHATLYWYQQILGQGPKLLIQFQNNGVVDDSQLPKDRFSAERLKGVDSTLKIQPAKLEDSAVYLCASSPGTSVETQYFGPGTRLLVL.

CDR3 region: CSARQGNGYTF. CDR3 nucleotides: TGCAGTGCTAGACAGGGGAATGGCTACACCTTC. The chain joins TRBV20-1 to TRBJ1-2; D perhaps matches TRBD1 (6 bases). Trimming left V 2 bases short and J 6 bases short, with 7 bases between. This CDR3 has 11 amino acids. CDR1 is DFQATT, CDR2 SNEGSKA, per germline (reference sequence).

The genes are TRBV19 and TRBJ1-1; TRBD1 matches at 7 bases. Unmatched junction bases numbered 6, after V lost 7 bases and J lost 4 bases. CDR1 LNHDA and CDR2 SQIVND come from the germline V gene (reference sequence). This CDR3 comprises 13 residues. CDR3 DNA: TGTGCCAGTACTTCCGACAGGGTCACTGAAGCTTTCTTT. Its translation is CASTSDRVTEAFF.

The V gene is TRBV30, the J gene TRBJ2-3; 7 positions match TRBD1. V shed 2 bases, J shed 4 bases, and the junction held 6 bases outside the gene matches. CDR1 and CDR2 from the germline V gene are GTSNPN and SVGIG (reference sequence). The CDR3 consists of 14 residues. The CDR3 bases are TGTGCCTGGAGTTCCGGGACAGAGGCAGATACGCAGTATTTT. Its translation: CAWSSGTEADTQYF.

This chain joins TRBV4-3 and TRBJ1-1; D uncertain. The CDR3 length is 15 residues. The V gene lost 1 base and the J gene lost 0 bases, with 9 bases spanning the gap. The germline CDR1 and CDR2 sequences are LGHNA and YSLEER. DNA of the CDR3: TGCGCCAGCAGCCAAGGGGCAGGCATGAACACTGAAGCTTTCTTT. Residues: CASSQGAGMNTEAFF.

This clone was seen a few times. The CDR3 region is CASSAGGANTGELFF. The DNA for the CDR3 is TGTGCCAGCAGCGCAGGGGGCGCGAACACCGGGGAGCTGTTTTTT. This chain joins TRBV25-1 and TRBJ2-2; TRBD1 matches 8 bases. The V gene end was trimmed by 6 bases and the J gene end by 0 bases; junction bases not matched to a gene: 3. The CDR3 is 15 residues long. The V gene's germline CDR1 is MGHDK and CDR2 SYGVNS.

The chain combines TRBV9 with TRBJ2-2; TRBD1 matches 8 bases. Germline V gene data show CDR1 as SGDLS and CDR2 as YYNGEE. This CDR3 is built from 16 residues. V lost 4 bases and J lost 6; bases outside the gene matches: 11. The CDR3 reads CASSPRDRGTAGELFF. The CDR3 bases are TGTGCCAGCAGCCCCCGTGACAGGGGAACGGCCGGGGAGCTGTTTTTT.